This T cell receptor (beta chain) stems from a study of T cells in localized non-small cell lung cancer. A note on this clone: The antigen remains unidentified.

The study's findings and limits: The study detected a median roughly 57 of the top 100 tumor clones in adjacent lung.

Generated by immunoSEQ multiplex PCR, the TCRdb table keeps only in-frame clones and is missing some. The data hold 60,000 to 65,000 clones, with roughly 90% observed a single time. V gave up 10 bases and J gave up 7 bases, with 25 bases separating them. This CDR3 is built from 16 residues. Germline V lookup: CDR1 LNHDA, CDR2 SQIVND (reference sequence). The sequenced sample was peripheral blood, obtained before any cancer treatment. J is TRBJ1-4 and V is TRBV19; TRBD1 is a possible D gene (5 bases). This sequence originates from a woman aged 35 to 70 with stage I lung adenocarcinoma. The CDR3 DNA sequence: TGTGCCACCGTAGGCCTCGGGGGAGAAGAGGGTGAAAAACTGTTTTTT. The encoded protein is CATVGLGGEEGEKLFF.